Here is one T cell receptor beta chain with its context. Its antigen is still unknown. MiXCR was run by TCRdb on the reads, yielding one entry per CDR3 protein. The sample records hundreds of thousands of distinct CDR3 sequences, roughly 30% being singletons. The data stem from a study of T cell repertoires in cytomegalovirus infection. This CDR3 spans 15 amino acids. Per germline, CDR1 SGDLS and CDR2 YYNGEE. V lost 4 bases, J lost 7 bases, and 18 bases lay in between. The chain combines TRBV9 with TRBJ2-1, with a possible D match to TRBD1 (6 bases). This clonotype originated in a human donor in good health (CMV status not recorded). Some clones in this sample may be carry-over from other donors' samples. This specimen consisted of cultured CD8+ T cells from PBMCs, obtained from culture after CMV antigen stimulation. DNA for the CDR3: TGTGCCAGCAGCCGAGGCGTGGGGGCTGGTAATGAGCAGTTCTTC. It is translated as CASSRGVGAGNEQFF.